Sequencing of this T cell receptor beta chain was carried out in a study of T cell responses to AZD1222 COVID-19 vaccine. The protocol was immunoSEQ multiplex PCR, while the TCRdb copy is restricted to in-frame clones and leaves out a portion. The sample records 110,000 or so clones, about 86% being singletons. Trimming removed 0 bases from V and 1 base from J, with 10 bases in between. This CDR3 is 15 amino acids long. Germline V lookup: CDR1 SGDLS, CDR2 YYNGEE. Study-level points and caveats: The study found vaccine-associated CD4 TCRs spanning spike, dominant at 160-218 and 743-854.

About this clone: The antigen remains undetermined.

This sequence joins TRBV9 and TRBJ1-1; possibly TRBD1 for D (5 bases). The sequence was collected from an adult who received the AZD1222 COVID-19 vaccine. The sequences come from peripheral blood, collected 28 days after the second AZD1222 dose. Here the CDR3 reads CASSVATTENTEAFF. The CDR3 nucleotides are TGTGCCAGCAGCGTAGCTACGACAGAGAACACTGAAGCTTTCTTT.